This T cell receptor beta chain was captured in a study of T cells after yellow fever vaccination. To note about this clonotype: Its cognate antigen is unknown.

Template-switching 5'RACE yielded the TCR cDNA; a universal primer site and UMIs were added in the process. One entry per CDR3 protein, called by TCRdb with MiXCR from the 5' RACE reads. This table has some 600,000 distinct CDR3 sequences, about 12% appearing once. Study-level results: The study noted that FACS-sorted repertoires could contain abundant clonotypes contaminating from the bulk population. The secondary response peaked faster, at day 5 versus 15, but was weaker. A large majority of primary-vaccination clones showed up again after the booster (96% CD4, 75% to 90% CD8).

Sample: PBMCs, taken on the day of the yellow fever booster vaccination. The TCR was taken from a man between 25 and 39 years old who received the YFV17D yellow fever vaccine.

The CDR3 region is CASTTGGREETQYF. The CDR3 bases are TGCGCCAGCACAACGGGAGGTCGTGAAGAGACCCAGTACTTC. The V and J genes are TRBV5-1 and TRBJ2-5; 7 nucleotides align to TRBD2. Germline lookup yields CDR1 SGHRS and CDR2 YFSETQ. V shed 6 bases, J shed 3 bases, and the junction held 8 bases outside the gene matches. This CDR3 is 14 amino acids long.